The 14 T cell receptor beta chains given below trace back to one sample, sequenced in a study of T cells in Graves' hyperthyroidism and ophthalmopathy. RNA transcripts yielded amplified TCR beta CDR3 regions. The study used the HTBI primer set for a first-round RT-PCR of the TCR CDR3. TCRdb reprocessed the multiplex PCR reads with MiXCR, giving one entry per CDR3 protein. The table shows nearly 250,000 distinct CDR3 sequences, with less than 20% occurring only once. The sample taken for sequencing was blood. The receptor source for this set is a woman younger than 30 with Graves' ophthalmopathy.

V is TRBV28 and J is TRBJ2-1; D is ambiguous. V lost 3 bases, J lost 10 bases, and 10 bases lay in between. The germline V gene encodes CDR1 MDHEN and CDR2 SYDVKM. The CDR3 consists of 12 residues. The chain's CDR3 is CASSFFLDEQFF. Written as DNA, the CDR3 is TGTGCCAGCAGTTTTTTCCTGGACGAGCAGTTCTTC. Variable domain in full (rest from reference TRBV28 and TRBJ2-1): DVKVTQSSRYLVKRTGEKVFLECVQDMDHENMFWYRQDPGLGLRLIYFSYDVKMKEKGDIPEGYSVSREKKERFSLILESASTNQTSMYLCASSFFLDEQFFGPGTRLTVL.

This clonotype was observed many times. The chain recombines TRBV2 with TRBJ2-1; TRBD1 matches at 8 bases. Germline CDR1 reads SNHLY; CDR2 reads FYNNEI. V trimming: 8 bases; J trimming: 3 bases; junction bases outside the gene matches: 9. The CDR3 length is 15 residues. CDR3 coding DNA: TGTGCCAGCGGGAGACAGGGGCAAGGCTACAATGAGCAGTTCTTC. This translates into CASGRQGQGYNEQFF.

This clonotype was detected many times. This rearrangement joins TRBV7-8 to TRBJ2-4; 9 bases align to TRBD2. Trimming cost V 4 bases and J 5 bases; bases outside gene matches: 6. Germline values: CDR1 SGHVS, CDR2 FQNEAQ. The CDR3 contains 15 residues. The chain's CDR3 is CASSYQRGDQNIQYF. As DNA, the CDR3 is TGTGCCAGCAGCTACCAGCGGGGGGACCAAAACATTCAGTACTTC.

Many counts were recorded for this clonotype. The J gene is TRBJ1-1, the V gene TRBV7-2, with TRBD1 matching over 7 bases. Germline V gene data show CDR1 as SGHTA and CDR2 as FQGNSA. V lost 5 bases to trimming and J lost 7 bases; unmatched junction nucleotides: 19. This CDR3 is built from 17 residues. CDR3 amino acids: CASSPIRRDSRLNEAFF. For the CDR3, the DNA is TGTGCCAGCAGCCCTATTCGTCGGGACAGTCGTCTCAATGAAGCTTTCTTT.

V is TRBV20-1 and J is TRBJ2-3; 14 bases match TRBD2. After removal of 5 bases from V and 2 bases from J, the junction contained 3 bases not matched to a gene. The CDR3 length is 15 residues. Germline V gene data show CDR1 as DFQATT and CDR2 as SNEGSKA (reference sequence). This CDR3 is CSAPGLAGATDTQYF. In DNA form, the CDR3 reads TGCAGTGCTCCGGGACTAGCGGGGGCCACAGATACGCAGTATTTT.

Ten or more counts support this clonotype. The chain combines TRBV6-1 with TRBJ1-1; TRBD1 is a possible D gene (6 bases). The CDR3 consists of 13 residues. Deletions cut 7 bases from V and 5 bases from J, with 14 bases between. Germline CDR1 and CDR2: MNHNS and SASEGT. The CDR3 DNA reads TGTGCCAGCAATGGGGCAGGGGAAACTGAAGCTTTCTTT. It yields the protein CASNGAGETEAFF.

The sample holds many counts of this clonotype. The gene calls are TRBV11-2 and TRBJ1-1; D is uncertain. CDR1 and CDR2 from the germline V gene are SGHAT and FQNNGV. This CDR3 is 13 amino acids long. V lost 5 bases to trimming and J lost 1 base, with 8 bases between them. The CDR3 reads CASSTDWNTEAFF. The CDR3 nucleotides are TGTGCCAGCAGCACTGACTGGAACACTGAAGCTTTCTTT.

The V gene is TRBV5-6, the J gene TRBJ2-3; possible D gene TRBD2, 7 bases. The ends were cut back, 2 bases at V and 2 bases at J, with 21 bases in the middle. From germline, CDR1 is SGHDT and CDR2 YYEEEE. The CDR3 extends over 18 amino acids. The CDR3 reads CASSLELGGGAFTDTQYF. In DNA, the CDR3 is TGTGCCAGCAGCTTAGAACTGGGGGGGGGGGCTTTCACAGATACGCAGTATTTT.

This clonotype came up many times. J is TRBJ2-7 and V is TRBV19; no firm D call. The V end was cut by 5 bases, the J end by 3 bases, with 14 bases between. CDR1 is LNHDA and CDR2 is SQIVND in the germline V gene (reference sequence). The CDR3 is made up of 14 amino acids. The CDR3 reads CASSQPGRSYEQYF. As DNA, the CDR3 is TGTGCCAGTAGTCAACCCGGACGGAGCTACGAGCAGTACTTC.

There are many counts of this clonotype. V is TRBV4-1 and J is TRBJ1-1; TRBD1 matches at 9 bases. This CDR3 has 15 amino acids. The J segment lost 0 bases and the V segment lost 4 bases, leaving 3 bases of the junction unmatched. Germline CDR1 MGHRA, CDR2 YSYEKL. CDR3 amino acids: CASSRQGGVNTEAFF. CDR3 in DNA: TGCGCCAGCAGCCGACAGGGGGGGGTGAACACTGAAGCTTTCTTT.

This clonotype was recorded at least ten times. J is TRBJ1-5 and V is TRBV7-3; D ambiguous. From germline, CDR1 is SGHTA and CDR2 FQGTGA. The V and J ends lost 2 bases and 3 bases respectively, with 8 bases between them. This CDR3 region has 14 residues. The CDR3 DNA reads TGTGCCAGCAGCTTATGGCAGACCAATCAGCCCCAGCATTTT. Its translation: CASSLWQTNQPQHF.

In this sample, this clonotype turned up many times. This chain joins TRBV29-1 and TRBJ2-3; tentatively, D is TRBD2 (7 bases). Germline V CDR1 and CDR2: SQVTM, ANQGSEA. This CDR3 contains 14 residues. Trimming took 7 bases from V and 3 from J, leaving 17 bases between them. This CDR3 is CSAGLGGGTDTQYF. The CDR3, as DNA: TGCAGCGCTGGACTAGGGGGGGGTACAGATACGCAGTATTTT.

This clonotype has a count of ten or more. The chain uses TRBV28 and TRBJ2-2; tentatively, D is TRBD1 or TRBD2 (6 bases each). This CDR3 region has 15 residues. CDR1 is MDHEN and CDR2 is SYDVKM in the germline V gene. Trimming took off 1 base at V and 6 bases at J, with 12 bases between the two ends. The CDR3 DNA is TGTGCCAGCAGTTTATTAACGGGGGCGGCCGGGGAGCTGTTTTTT. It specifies CASSLLTGAAGELFF.

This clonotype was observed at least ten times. Here the CDR3 DNA reads TGTGCCAGCAGCCCTAAGCTTGCCGGGGGCCAAGCCTACGAGCAGTACTTC. This codes for CASSPKLAGGQAYEQYF. This rearrangement joins TRBV7-9 to TRBJ2-7; D is tentatively TRBD1 or TRBD2 (6 bases each). V gave up 5 bases and J gave up 2 bases, with 22 bases separating them. Per the germline V gene, CDR1 is SEHNR and CDR2 is FQNEAQ (reference sequence). The CDR3 length is 17 residues.